The present T cell receptor beta chain was sequenced within a study of blood T cell repertoires in COVID-19. In the study overall: The United States, Italy and Spain were the sources of the acute and convalescent COVID-19 samples. Sources were T cells, B-cell-depleted T cells, or PBMCs; the material itself was cDNA or gDNA.

This table comes from immunoSEQ multiplex PCR, and its TCRdb copy is limited to in-frame clones, with some not included. The sample includes 240,000 or so clones, around 81% of them seen just once. Looked up from germline, CDR1 is SGDLS and CDR2 is YYNGEE. Trimming took off 2 bases at V and 7 bases at J, with 16 bases between the two ends. The CDR3 is 15 amino acids. The clonotype originates from a man aged 25-40 years who had recovered from COVID-19. The specimen was peripheral blood. J is TRBJ1-5 and V is TRBV9; D is undetermined. CDR3 DNA: TGTGCCAGCAGCGTGTCCGGGGAGTTCACGCAGCCCCAGCATTTT. Protein: CASSVSGEFTQPQHF. The full variable domain, in which reference TRBV9 and TRBJ1-5 provide the parts outside the CDR3, is DSGVTQTPKHLITATGQRVTLRCSPRSGDLSVYWYQQSLDQGLQFLIQYYNGEERAKGNILERFSAQQFPDLHSELNLSSLELGDSALYFCASSVSGEFTQPQHFGDGTRLSIL.